This is a list of T cell receptor beta chains from one sample in a study of beta chain features in type 1 diabetes. Only in-frame clones appear in the TCRdb table, and some are missing; sequencing was by immunoSEQ multiplex PCR. The sample lists 150,000 to 180,000 clones, approximately 10% seen once, with less than 0.5% in the top ten. Source material: central memory CD4+ T cells from blood. The receptors were gathered from a man aged 25-45 years with type 1 diabetes. Each CDR3 is given without its conserved first and last residue.

V gene: TRBV7-2
CDR3 protein: ASSTTAADTQY

V gene: TRBV7-2
CDR3 protein: ASSTKTSGQETQY

V gene: TRBV18
CDR3 protein: ASSQTGENTEAF

V gene: TRBV7-2
CDR3 protein: ASSKRPGPGYEQY

V gene: TRBV10-3
CDR3 protein: AISEALGLAETQY

V gene: TRBV7-8
CDR3 protein: ASSLGTKDEQF

V gene: TRBV7-9
CDR3 protein: ASSLGGGVSVKTQY

V gene: TRBV11-2
CDR3 protein: ASSLDASVDEQF

V gene: TRBV11-1
CDR3 protein: ASSSRDRGTEAF

V gene: TRBV7-2
CDR3 protein: ASSLVAVGGPQH

V gene: TRBV23-1
CDR3 protein: ASSQSRRRTRLLAKNIQY

V gene: TRBV7-2
CDR3 protein: ASSLSVNTEAF

V gene: TRBV2
CDR3 protein: ASRVGLAVSTDTQY

V gene: TRBV4-3
CDR3 protein: ASSQGQGTTAQY

V gene: TRBV6-5
CDR3 protein: ASRSTGAQPQH

V gene: TRBV5-1
CDR3 protein: ASSLDTPGINNYGYT

V gene: TRBV5-1
CDR3 protein: ASSPEQGVGTEAF

V gene: TRBV29-1
CDR3 protein: SARQGPYEQY

V gene: TRBV15
CDR3 protein: ATSRSGGTEAF

V gene: TRBV20-1
CDR3 protein: SAIPNYGYT

V gene: TRBV7-9
CDR3 protein: ACPAGDGYNEQF

V gene: TRBV11-1
CDR3 protein: ASSFQGFTEAF

V gene: TRBV27
CDR3 protein: ASRDWTSGANEQF

V gene: TRBV4-3
CDR3 protein: ASSQDPLLGHTQY

V gene: TRBV2
CDR3 protein: ASNRVDEKLF

V gene: TRBV29-1
CDR3 protein: SVVPSGGGTSTDTQY

V gene: TRBV27
CDR3 protein: ASSLFGAGRQETQY

V gene: TRBV5-4
CDR3 protein: ASSLTGGGEQY

V gene: TRBV2
CDR3 protein: ASSEGPSSSEQF

V gene: TRBV7-3
CDR3 protein: ASSGGRNIQY

V gene: TRBV27
CDR3 protein: ASSSRQNGGVQF

V gene: TRBV7-9
CDR3 protein: ASSFTGADEQY

V gene: TRBV23-1
CDR3 protein: ASSQLRELYSNQPQH

V gene: TRBV6-6
CDR3 protein: ASRLAGGETQY

V gene: TRBV9
CDR3 protein: ASSGLTGSGEQY

V gene: TRBV29-1
CDR3 protein: SVAKAGGLNTEAF

V gene: TRBV14
CDR3 protein: ASGIAGATYEQY

V gene: TRBV21-1
CDR3 protein: AGPTGDEETQY

V gene: TRBV18
CDR3 protein: ASSPTAGTGGSNEKLF

V gene: TRBV14
CDR3 protein: ASSAPGRVPYEQY

V gene: TRBV2
CDR3 protein: ASSGEYNEQF

V gene: TRBV7-9
CDR3 protein: ASSTPAGGTDTQY